These 5 T cell receptor beta chains were sequenced from one sample in a study of T cell changes during pregnancy in multiple sclerosis (dated by TCRdb to the late 2010s). The library came from the immunoSEQ multiplex PCR assay. The immuneACCESS repertoire file appears here via TCRdb, limited to in-frame rearrangements. These files lack a portion of the clones; in checked studies, under half of the deficit traces to unresolved V genes, and the cause of the others is not known. A total of tens of thousands of clones appear in this sample, 90% of them only once. The ten biggest clones cover 5% to 7.5% of the sample. Material: peripheral blood, obtained in the third trimester of pregnancy. The receptors were sampled from a female donor in good health, enrolled as a control in a pregnancy study.

The chain links TRBV5-6 to TRBJ1-2; 8 bases align to TRBD1. Looked up from germline, CDR1 is SGHDT and CDR2 is YYEEEE. Trimming took 4 bases from V and 4 from J; bases not matched to a gene: 9. The CDR3 length is 15 residues. CDR3 region: CASSPRDRKVYGYTF. The CDR3 DNA sequence: TGTGCCAGCAGCCCCCGGGACAGGAAAGTCTATGGCTACACCTTC.

This clone was observed once. The V and J genes are TRBV5-1 and TRBJ1-1, with TRBD1 matching over 7 bases. CDR1 SGHRS and CDR2 YFSETQ come from the germline V gene. This CDR3 contains 15 residues. Trimming took 7 bases from V and 5 from J; bases not matched to a gene: 14. In DNA form, the CDR3 reads TGCGCCAGCGAACGAGGAGGGGGCGCGTCAACTGAAGCTTTCTTT. As protein: CASERGGGASTEAFF.

This clone was detected a few times. This chain uses TRBV11-3 with TRBJ2-7; unclear D gene. Between the trimmed V and J ends, which lost 5 bases and 7 bases, there was a span of 12 bases. Looked up from germline, CDR1 is SGHNT and CDR2 is YENEEA. The CDR3 totals 12 residues. CDR3 DNA sequence: TGTGCCAGCAGCCCCCCAGGCTGGGAGCAGTACTTC. It is translated as CASSPPGWEQYF. The full variable domain, its missing parts supplied by reference TRBV11-3 and TRBJ2-7, is EAGVVQSPRYKIIEKKQPVAFWCNPISGHNTLYWYLQNLGQGPELLIRYENEEAVDDSQLPKDRFSAERLKGVDSTLKIQPAELGDSAVYLCASSPPGWEQYFGPGTRLTVT.

The V call is TRBV19, the J call TRBJ1-1; the D is unclear. V gave up 2 bases and J gave up 6 bases, with 13 bases separating them. Looked up from germline, CDR1 is LNHDA and CDR2 is SQIVND (reference sequence). The CDR3 loop spans 14 amino acids. This CDR3 is CASSILGRRAEAFF. CDR3 bases: TGTGCCAGTAGTATATTAGGACGGAGGGCTGAAGCTTTCTTT.

The V gene is TRBV6-1, the J gene TRBJ2-7; the match to TRBD1 covers 7 bases. This CDR3 has 12 residues. V dropped 6 bases and J dropped 5; count of bases not matched to a gene: 4. Germline V gene data show CDR1 as MNHNS and CDR2 as SASEGT. CDR3: CASRTTGDEQYF. The CDR3 DNA reads as TGTGCCAGCAGGACAACAGGGGACGAGCAGTACTTC.